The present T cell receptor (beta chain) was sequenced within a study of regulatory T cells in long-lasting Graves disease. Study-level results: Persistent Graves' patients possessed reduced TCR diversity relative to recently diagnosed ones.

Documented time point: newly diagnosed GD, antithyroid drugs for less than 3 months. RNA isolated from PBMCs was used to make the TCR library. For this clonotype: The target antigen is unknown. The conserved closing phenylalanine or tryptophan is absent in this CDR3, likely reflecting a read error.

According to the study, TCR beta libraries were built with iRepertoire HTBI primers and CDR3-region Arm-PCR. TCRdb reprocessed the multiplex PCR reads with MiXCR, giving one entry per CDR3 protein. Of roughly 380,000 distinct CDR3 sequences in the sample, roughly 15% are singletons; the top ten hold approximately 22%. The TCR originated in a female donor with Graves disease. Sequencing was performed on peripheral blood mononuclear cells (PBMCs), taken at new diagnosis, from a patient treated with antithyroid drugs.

CDR3 sequence reads: CASGMLLAGGYNEQFL. The CDR3 DNA follows: TGCGCCAGCGGCATGCTACTAGCGGGGGGATACAATGAGCAGTTCCTC. This rearrangement joins TRBV5-1 to TRBJ2-1; TRBD2 matches 12 bases. The junction had 9 bases not matched to a gene; V was cut back by 7 bases and J by 4 bases. This CDR3 contains 16 residues. Germline CDR1 is SGHRS and CDR2 is YFSETQ.